This TCR beta chain was identified during a study of beta chain features in type 1 diabetes (dated by TCRdb to between 2017 and 2018). For the study in its entirety: No differences in mean age, gender distribution, total cell number or subset yield were found between patients and healthy donors. A total of about 100 million sorted cells were examined across all samples, and RNA yield correlated strongly with the number of cells per subset. The study compared TCRB repertoires of sorted circulating CD4+ T cell subsets between recently diagnosed type 1 diabetes patients and matched healthy donors. Regulatory and stem cell-like memory subsets were isolated from only 8 patients and roughly 8 healthy donors, whereas naive and central memory subsets came from all 28 donors. Results the study describes overall, beyond this receptor: PCR may preferentially amplify shorter templates, but because patient and control samples were amplified and corrected together, any resulting skew would affect both groups equally. Patients with type 1 diabetes made fewer insertions and deleted more nucleotides at VDJ recombination sites, implying thymic rearrangement abnormalities. The naive, central memory and regulatory TCRB repertoires appeared to resemble one another more closely among patients than among healthy donors. Because cDNA rather than genomic DNA was sequenced, highly expressing activated cells could have been over-represented, although no difference in activation and CD3 levels was found between groups. A moderate but significant shortening of TCRB CDR3 length was observed in type 1 diabetes patients in all four CD4+ subsets. Because small numbers of individuals were included in the HLA sub-analyses, any influence of HLA type on TCRB rearrangement was left unresolved.

From each donor, a single peripheral blood sample of about 100 mL on average was drawn into heparinised tubes. A BD FACSAria II and a panel including CD45RO, CCR7, CD25, CD127, CD95 and CD27 were used to sort naive, central memory, regulatory and stem cell-like memory CD4+ T cells. Purity was above 95% for every sorted population. PBMCs were isolated right away by Lymphoprep density gradient centrifugation and were stained directly, without culture. Samples were stained and sorted in pairs, with one healthy donor and one patient per experiment, so that batch effects were minimized. The High Capacity cDNA Reverse Transcription Kit was used to reverse transcribe all of the isolated RNA, meaning that expressed TCRB transcripts were what got sequenced. Deep immunoSEQ sequencing was applied to naive, central memory and regulatory T cell samples, giving an average of about 3.57 million total reads per sample. Sorted cells were lysed in RLT buffer and RNA was extracted with DNase-treated RNeasy Micro or Mini kits, depending on cell number. To prevent cross-contamination, each cell subset was processed individually, whereas patient and healthy donor samples were processed jointly. TCRB sequences were amplified from cDNA with the immunoSEQ multiplex PCR, producing 87-bp fragments spanning the CDR3 region. Sequencing of the amplicons was performed on the Illumina HiSeq platform. The source study handled its data this way. Synthetic template baselines were used to correct PCR bias computationally, reads within Hamming distance 2 were collapsed together, and singletons that could not be merged were discarded. Reads were aligned against IMGT so that V, D and J genes, CDR3 length and insertions or deletions at six rearrangement sites could be assigned. Within each subset, clonotype counts were normalized to sorted cell number, and only after that were true diversity and Gini coefficients computed with the tcR R package. The overlap coefficient, calculated on TCRB nucleotide sequences, was used to quantify repertoire sharing. Out-of-frame TCRB sequences from naive cells were analyzed as a proxy for the pre-selection repertoire. Not all clones reach the TCRdb copy of this immuneACCESS table, which keeps in-frame sequences only. Checked studies attribute under half of the gap to unresolved V genes and leave the rest unexplained. Clone size and the V and J calls come from that table; the DNA yielded D and trimming. In this sample the table shows 600,000 to 700,000 clones, around 12% of which occur a single time. Of the sample, over 0.1% is held by the ten largest clones.

Taken from cysteine to phenylalanine, the CDR3 has 16 residues. Only the CDR3 DNA stays, 48 bases, in frame from base 1. CDR1 and CDR2 are drawn from the germline V gene: SGHTS, YDEGEE. V lost 0 bases and J lost 2 bases; the stretch between them is 12 bases long. This clone was found a few times. There is no known antigen for this receptor. Base-call qualities are not available, and no considerably larger clone is one nucleotide away. This receptor was identified in a young man with type 1 diabetes. Sequenced: naive CD4+ T cells from blood. In light of the paper, this sample's cell subset or site label describes: true naive CD4+ T cells. The chain is encoded by TRBV5-8 joined to TRBJ1-5; TRBD1 is perhaps the D gene, given 6 matching bases. The sequenced DNA: TGTGCCAGCAGCTTGGTGCAGGGGCCGGGCAATCAGCCCCAGCATTTT. It encodes CASSLVQGPGNQPQHF.